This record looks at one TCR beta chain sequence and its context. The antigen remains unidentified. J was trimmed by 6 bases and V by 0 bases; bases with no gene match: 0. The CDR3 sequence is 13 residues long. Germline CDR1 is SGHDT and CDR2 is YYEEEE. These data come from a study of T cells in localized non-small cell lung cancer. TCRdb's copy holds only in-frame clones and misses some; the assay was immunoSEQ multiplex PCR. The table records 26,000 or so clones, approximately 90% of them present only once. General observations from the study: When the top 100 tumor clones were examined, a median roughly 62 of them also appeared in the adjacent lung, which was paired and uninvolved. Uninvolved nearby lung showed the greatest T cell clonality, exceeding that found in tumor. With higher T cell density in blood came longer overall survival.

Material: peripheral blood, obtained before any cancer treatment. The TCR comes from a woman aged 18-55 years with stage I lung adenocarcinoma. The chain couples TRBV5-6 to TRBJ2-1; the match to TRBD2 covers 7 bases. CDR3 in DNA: TGTGCCAGCAGCTTGGGACTAGCCAATGAGCAGTTCTTC. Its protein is CASSLGLANEQFF.